Each of the 20 T cell receptor beta chains below was sequenced from the same sample in a study of T cell responses to AZD1222 COVID-19 vaccine. This table comes from immunoSEQ multiplex PCR, and its TCRdb copy is limited to in-frame clones, with some not included. Here the sample spans 150,000 to 200,000 clones, about 90% being singletons. The input for sequencing was peripheral blood, taken 28 days after the second AZD1222 dose. Every receptor here comes from an adult who received the AZD1222 COVID-19 vaccine.

The rearrangement joins TRBV10-1 to TRBJ1-2; D call uncertain. The germline gives CDR1 WNHNN, CDR2 SYGVQD (reference sequence). CDR3 length: 14 residues. V lost 0 bases and J 7 bases, leaving 12 bases between the germline ends. CDR3 sequence (DNA): TGCGCCAGCAGTGAGTCAAACCGGGAGGGTGGCTACACCTTC. It translates to CASSESNREGGYTF.

This clone occurred once. The chain is built from TRBV6-5 and TRBJ2-2, with 9 bases identical to TRBD1. CDR3 length equals 15 residues. CDR1 and CDR2 (germline): MNHEY, SVGAGI. The V segment lost 10 bases and the J segment 1 base; nucleotides outside the gene matches: 7. CDR3 DNA: TGTGCCATGCTACGGGGACAGGGGAACACCGGGGAGCTGTTTTTT. It is translated as CAMLRGQGNTGELFF.

J is TRBJ2-3 and V is TRBV28; no reliable D call. Germline loops: CDR1 MDHEN, CDR2 SYDVKM. The CDR3 is made up of 12 amino acids. The V gene lost 4 bases and the J gene lost 11 bases, with 13 bases spanning the gap. For the CDR3, the DNA is TGTGCCAGCAGTTATAGCCTCTTGGGGCAGTATTTT. As protein: CASSYSLLGQYF. Full variable domain (rest looked up from reference TRBV28 and TRBJ2-3): DVKVTQSSRYLVKRTGEKVFLECVQDMDHENMFWYRQDPGLGLRLIYFSYDVKMKEKGDIPEGYSVSREKKERFSLILESASTNQTSMYLCASSYSLLGQYFGPGTRLTVL.

The table lists this clone with a few counts. The chain couples TRBV18 to TRBJ1-3, with D possibly being TRBD1 (6 bases). Between the trimmed V and J ends, which lost 1 base and 4 bases, there was a span of 11 bases. The CDR3 has 15 amino acids. Germline CDR1 reads KGHSH; CDR2 reads LQKENI. The CDR3 coding sequence is TGTGCCAGCTCACCACAGGGGGACGGCGGAAACACCATATATTTT. Amino acids: CASSPQGDGGNTIYF.

The rearrangement links TRBV7-9 to TRBJ2-3; D uncertain. The germline gives CDR1 SEHNR, CDR2 FQNEAQ (reference sequence). CDR3 length: 12 residues. Trimming left V 3 bases short and J 4 bases short, with 5 bases between. The chain's CDR3 is CASSFGADTQYF. CDR3 sequence (DNA): TGTGCCAGCAGCTTTGGGGCAGATACGCAGTATTTT.

The chain has TRBV11-2 and TRBJ2-2; D unclear. This CDR3 comprises 14 residues. CDR1 and CDR2 from the germline V gene are SGHAT and FQNNGV. The V end lost 5 bases, the J end lost 4 bases, and 11 bases lay between the germline ends. CDR3 protein: CASSPSAGTGELFF. CDR3 nucleotides: TGTGCCAGCAGCCCTTCGGCAGGCACCGGGGAGCTGTTTTTT.

The gene calls are TRBV18 and TRBJ2-3; D gene unclear. CDR1 is KGHSH, CDR2 LQKENI, per germline. CDR3 length equals 14 residues. V lost 0 bases and J lost 1, with 5 bases in between. The DNA for the CDR3 is TGTGCCAGCTCACCACCGTTCGGCACAGATACGCAGTATTTT. Amino acids: CASSPPFGTDTQYF.

This clone showed up just once. The CDR3 here is CASSLIEGQEAFF. In nucleotides, the CDR3 is TGTGCCAGCAGCCTTATAGAAGGACAGGAAGCTTTCTTT. V and J are TRBV3-1 (or the pseudogene TRBV3-2) and TRBJ1-1; TRBD1 might be the D (6 bases). The CDR3 has 13 residues. The V end was cut by 4 bases, the J end by 8 bases, with 14 bases between. The V gene's germline CDR1 is LGHDT and CDR2 YNNKEL (reference sequence).

V is TRBV11-3 and J is TRBJ2-7, with no clear D. V lost 0 bases, J lost 3 bases, and 6 bases lay in between. This CDR3 spans 13 amino acids. The germline CDR1 and CDR2 sequences are SGHNT and YENEEA. The CDR3: CASSLELYYEQYF. CDR3 coding DNA: TGTGCCAGCAGCTTAGAGCTGTACTACGAGCAGTACTTC.

The table lists this clone with a count of one. This specimen includes other DNA sequences encoding the same CDR3. V is TRBV12-3 or TRBV12-4 and J is TRBJ1-1; D remains unclear. CDR3 length: 11 amino acids. The germline V and J ends were trimmed by 6 bases and 5 bases, with 7 bases remaining between them. The CDR3 is CASRGRTEAFF. The CDR3 region has the DNA TGTGCCAGCAGGGGTAGGACTGAAGCTTTCTTT.

V and J are TRBV7-8 and TRBJ1-2; D is unresolved. Germline CDR1 SGHVS, CDR2 FQNEAQ. This CDR3 is 14 amino acids long. Trimming shortened V by 1 base and J by 7 bases, and 13 bases separated the two germline ends. The CDR3 DNA follows: TGTGCCAGCAGCTTAGACCCCGTTTTTAGTGGCTACACCTTC. As protein: CASSLDPVFSGYTF.

The chain recombines TRBV10-2 with TRBJ2-1; TRBD2 matches at 11 bases. The germline CDR1 and CDR2 sequences are WSHSY and SAAADI. J lost 3 bases, V lost 8 bases, and 6 bases had no gene match. CDR3 size: 15 residues. CDR3 nucleotides: TGCGCCAGCCGGCTGACTAGCGGGGTCTACAATGAGCAGTTCTTC. Translation gives CASRLTSGVYNEQFF.

V is TRBV7-3 and J is TRBJ2-5; 12 nucleotides agree with TRBD2. The CDR3 contains 15 residues. Per germline, CDR1 SGHTA and CDR2 FQGTGA. V trimming: 4 bases; J trimming: 2 bases; junction bases outside the gene matches: 2. The CDR3 coding sequence is TGTGCCAGCAGCTACGGGACTAGCGGGCAAGAGACCCAGTACTTC. This codes for CASSYGTSGQETQYF.

This clone was seen just once. The chain combines TRBV4-1 with TRBJ2-2; 7 nucleotides align to TRBD1. Germline-derived CDR1 and CDR2 are MGHRA and YSYEKL. The CDR3 is 16 residues long. The trim removed 4 bases at V and 1 base at J, leaving 6 bases unmatched. CDR3 DNA: TGCGCCAGCAGCCTTCTGGACAGGAGGAACACCGGGGAGCTGTTTTTT. Protein product: CASSLLDRRNTGELFF.

The V and J genes are TRBV5-1 and TRBJ2-3; D remains ambiguous. There are 16 residues in the CDR3. V lost 0 bases and J 0 bases, leaving 11 bases between the germline ends. The germline V gene encodes CDR1 SGHRS and CDR2 YFSETQ. The CDR3 coding sequence is TGCGCCAGCAGCTTGGCCCGACTGTCTAGCACAGATACGCAGTATTTT. Translation gives CASSLARLSSTDTQYF.

Here the CDR3 reads CASSPEGQRGETQYF. The CDR3 DNA reads as TGTGCCAGCAGCCCAGAGGGACAGAGAGGGGAGACCCAGTACTTC. This chain joins TRBV7-2 and TRBJ2-5; 7 bases are shared with TRBD1. This CDR3 spans 15 amino acids. V gave up 5 bases and J gave up 5 bases; unmatched junction bases: 11. Germline assignment: CDR1 SGHTA and CDR2 FQGNSA.

This chain connects TRBV29-1 to TRBJ2-3; the D gene is possibly TRBD1 (6 bases). Germline loops: CDR1 SQVTM, CDR2 ANQGSEA. The CDR3 is 13 residues long. V was cut by 7 bases and J by 0 bases, with 11 bases left in between. CDR3 sequence (DNA): TGCAGCGCCCGGACAGTCAGCACAGATACGCAGTATTTT. It is translated as CSARTVSTDTQYF.

The chain combines TRBV2 with TRBJ2-6; a possible D gene is TRBD2 (6 bases). The ends were cut back, 8 bases at V and 3 bases at J, with 20 bases in the middle. This CDR3 contains 17 residues. Germline CDR1 reads SNHLY; CDR2 reads FYNNEI. The CDR3 is CASASRVWGGGANVLTF. The CDR3 DNA is TGTGCCAGCGCCTCACGGGTGTGGGGAGGTGGGGCCAACGTCCTGACTTTC.

This chain joins TRBV6-2 or TRBV6-3 and TRBJ1-3; D might be TRBD1 (6 bases). Germline V gene data show CDR1 as MNHEY and CDR2 as SVGEGT. The V end lost 6 bases, the J end lost 5 bases, and 14 bases lay between the germline ends. This CDR3 spans 14 amino acids. The CDR3 DNA reads as TGTGCCAGCAGCATCACAGGGTTACGAAACACCATATATTTT. It codes for CASSITGLRNTIYF.

The V call is TRBV2, the J call TRBJ2-3, with D perhaps TRBD1 (5 bases). The length of the CDR3 is 15 residues. V shed 3 bases and J shed 10 bases, with 20 bases lying between them. The V gene's germline CDR1 is SNHLY and CDR2 FYNNEI. CDR3 DNA sequence: TGTGCCAGCAGTGATGACAGTCAAGCTGGTGTCGCGCAGTATTTT. Its translation is CASSDDSQAGVAQYF.